The clone carrying this T cell receptor beta chain occurred a few times. Its matching antigen is unknown. Attachment of unique molecular identifiers to individual cDNA molecules was performed. TCRdb reprocessed the 5' RACE reads via MiXCR and lists one record per CDR3 protein. The table records tens of thousands of distinct CDR3 sequences, 12% to 15% of them present only once. Germline V lookup: CDR1 MNHEY, CDR2 SMNVEV (reference sequence). The CDR3 loop spans 13 amino acids. V was shortened by 5 bases and J by 0 bases, with 7 bases between the two germline ends. This sample was included in a study of early T cells in non-severe SARS-CoV-2 infection. In the study overall: RNA in bulk from unsorted whole blood was sequenced, and chains were unpaired. Study-level results: Private and CD4 specificities were missed by VDJdb matching, which favored anti-spike CD8 responses.

Sequenced: whole blood. The clonotype was recovered from an adult who was a healthcare worker with PCR-confirmed SARS-CoV-2 infection or an uninfected control (not recorded which). The chain joins TRBV27 to TRBJ1-1; TRBD1 is a possible D gene (5 bases). The CDR3 region is CASSPRVNTEAFF. The CDR3 nucleotides read TGTGCCAGCAGTCCCAGGGTGAACACTGAAGCTTTCTTT.